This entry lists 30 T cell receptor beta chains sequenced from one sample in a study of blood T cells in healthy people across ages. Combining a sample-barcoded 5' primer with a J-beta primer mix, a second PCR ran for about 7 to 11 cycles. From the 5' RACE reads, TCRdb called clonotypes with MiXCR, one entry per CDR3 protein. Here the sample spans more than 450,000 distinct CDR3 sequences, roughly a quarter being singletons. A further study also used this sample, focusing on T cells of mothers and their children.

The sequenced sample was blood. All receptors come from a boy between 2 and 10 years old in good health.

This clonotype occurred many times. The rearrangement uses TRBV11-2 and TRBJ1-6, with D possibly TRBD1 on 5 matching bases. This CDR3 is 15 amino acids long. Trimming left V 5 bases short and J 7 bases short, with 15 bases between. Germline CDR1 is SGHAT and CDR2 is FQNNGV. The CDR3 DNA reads TGTGCCAGCAGCCGGGACCGCCCTGAGAATTCACCCCTCCACTTT. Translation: CASSRDRPENSPLHF.

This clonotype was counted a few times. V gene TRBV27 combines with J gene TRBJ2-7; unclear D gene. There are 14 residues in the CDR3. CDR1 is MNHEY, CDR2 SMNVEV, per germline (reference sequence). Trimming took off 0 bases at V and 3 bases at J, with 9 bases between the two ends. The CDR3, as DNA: TGTGCCAGCAGTTTATCCGGCAGGCACTACGAGCAGTACTTC. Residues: CASSLSGRHYEQYF.

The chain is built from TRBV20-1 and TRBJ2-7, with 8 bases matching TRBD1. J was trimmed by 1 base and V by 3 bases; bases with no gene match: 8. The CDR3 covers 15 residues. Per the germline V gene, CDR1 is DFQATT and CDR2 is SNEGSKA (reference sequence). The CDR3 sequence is CSARARGLASYEQYF. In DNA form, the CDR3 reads TGCAGTGCTAGGGCCAGGGGGCTAGCATCCTACGAGCAGTACTTC.

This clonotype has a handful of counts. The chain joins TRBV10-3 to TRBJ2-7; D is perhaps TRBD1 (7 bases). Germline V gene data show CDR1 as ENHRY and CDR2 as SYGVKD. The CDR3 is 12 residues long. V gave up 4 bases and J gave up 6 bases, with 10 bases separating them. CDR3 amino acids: CAISAGGPEQYF. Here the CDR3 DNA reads TGTGCCATCAGTGCAGGGGGGCCCGAGCAGTACTTC.

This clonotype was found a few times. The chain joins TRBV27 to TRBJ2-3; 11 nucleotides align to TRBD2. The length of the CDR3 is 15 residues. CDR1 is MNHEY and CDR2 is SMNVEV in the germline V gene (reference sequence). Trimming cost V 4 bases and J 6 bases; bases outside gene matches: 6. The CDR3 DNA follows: TGTGCCAGCAGTTGGGCTAGCGGGAGGACTGATACGCAGTATTTT. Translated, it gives CASSWASGRTDTQYF.

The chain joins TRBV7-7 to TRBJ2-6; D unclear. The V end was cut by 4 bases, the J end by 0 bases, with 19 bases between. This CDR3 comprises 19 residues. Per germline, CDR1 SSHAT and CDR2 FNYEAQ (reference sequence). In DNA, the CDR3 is TGTGCCAGCAGCTCCGAACTGGGGATCTCTCCCTCTGGGGCCAACGTCCTGACTTTC. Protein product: CASSSELGISPSGANVLTF.

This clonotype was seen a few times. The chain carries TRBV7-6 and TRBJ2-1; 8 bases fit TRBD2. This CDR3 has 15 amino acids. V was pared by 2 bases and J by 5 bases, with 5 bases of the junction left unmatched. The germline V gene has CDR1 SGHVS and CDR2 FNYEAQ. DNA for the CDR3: TGTGCCAGCAGCTTATACGGGGGGGGCGACAATGAGCAGTTCTTC. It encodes CASSLYGGGDNEQFF. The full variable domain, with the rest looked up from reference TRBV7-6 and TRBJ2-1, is GAGVSQSPRYKVTKRGQDVALRCDPISGHVSLYWYRQALGQGPEFLTYFNYEAQQDKSGLPNDRFSAERPEGSISTLTIQRTEQRDSAMYRCASSLYGGGDNEQFFGPGTRLTVL.

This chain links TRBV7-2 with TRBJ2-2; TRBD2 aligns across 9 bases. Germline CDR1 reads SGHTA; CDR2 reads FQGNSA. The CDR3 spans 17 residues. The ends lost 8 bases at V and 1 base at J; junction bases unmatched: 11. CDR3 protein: CASLFGLAGLNTGELFF. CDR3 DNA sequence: TGTGCCAGCCTGTTTGGGCTAGCGGGGCTGAACACCGGGGAGCTGTTTTTT.

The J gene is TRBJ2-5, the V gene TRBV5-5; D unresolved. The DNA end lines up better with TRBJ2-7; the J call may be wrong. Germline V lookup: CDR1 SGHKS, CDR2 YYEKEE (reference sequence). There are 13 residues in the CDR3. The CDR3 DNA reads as TGTGCCAGCAGCGCTCAGCAAACCTACGAGCAGTACTTC. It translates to CASSAQQTYEQYF.

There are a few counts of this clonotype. The CDR3 sequence: CASSQDLGLSTDTQYF. In DNA form, the CDR3 reads TGTGCCAGCAGCCAGGACCTGGGACTAAGCACAGATACGCAGTATTTT. The J gene is TRBJ2-3, the V gene TRBV3-1; 7 bases align to TRBD2. Germline CDR1 and CDR2: LGHDT and YNNKEL (reference sequence). CDR3 size: 16 residues. Losses at the gene ends were 3 bases for V and 0 bases for J; bases not matched to a gene: 6.

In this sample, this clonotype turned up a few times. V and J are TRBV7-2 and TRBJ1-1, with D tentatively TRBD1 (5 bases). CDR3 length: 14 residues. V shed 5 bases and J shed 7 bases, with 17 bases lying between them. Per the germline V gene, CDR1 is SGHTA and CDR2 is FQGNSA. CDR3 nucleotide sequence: TGTGCCAGCAGCCAAGACCCCGGACAACTTGAAGCTTTCTTT. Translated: CASSQDPGQLEAFF.

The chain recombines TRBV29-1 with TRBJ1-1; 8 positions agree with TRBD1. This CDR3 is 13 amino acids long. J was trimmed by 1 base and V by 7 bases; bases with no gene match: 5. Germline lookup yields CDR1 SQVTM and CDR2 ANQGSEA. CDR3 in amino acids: CSGNRGGNTEAFF. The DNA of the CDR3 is TGCAGCGGTAACAGGGGGGGGAACACTGAAGCTTTCTTT.

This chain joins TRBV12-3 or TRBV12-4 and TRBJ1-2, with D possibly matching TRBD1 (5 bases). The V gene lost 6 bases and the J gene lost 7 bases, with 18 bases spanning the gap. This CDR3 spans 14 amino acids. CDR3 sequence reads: CASSRNGRGSGYTF. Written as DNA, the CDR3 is TGTGCCAGCAGCAGAAATGGGAGGGGATCTGGCTACACCTTC.

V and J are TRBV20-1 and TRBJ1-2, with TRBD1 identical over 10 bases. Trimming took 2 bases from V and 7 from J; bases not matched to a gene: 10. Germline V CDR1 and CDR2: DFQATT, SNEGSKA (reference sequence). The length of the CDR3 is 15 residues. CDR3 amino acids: CSARSPGTGEGGYTF. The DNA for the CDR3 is TGCAGTGCTAGAAGCCCCGGGACAGGGGAGGGTGGCTACACCTTC.

The CDR3 here is CASSEGTMGRITGELFF. For the CDR3, the DNA is TGTGCCAGCAGTGAAGGAACGATGGGGAGGATTACCGGGGAGCTGTTTTTT. The chain employs TRBV25-1 and TRBJ2-2; TRBD2 is a possible D gene (6 bases). The CDR3 extends over 17 amino acids. V lost 2 bases to trimming and J lost 5 bases, with 18 bases between them. Germline loops: CDR1 MGHDK, CDR2 SYGVNS.

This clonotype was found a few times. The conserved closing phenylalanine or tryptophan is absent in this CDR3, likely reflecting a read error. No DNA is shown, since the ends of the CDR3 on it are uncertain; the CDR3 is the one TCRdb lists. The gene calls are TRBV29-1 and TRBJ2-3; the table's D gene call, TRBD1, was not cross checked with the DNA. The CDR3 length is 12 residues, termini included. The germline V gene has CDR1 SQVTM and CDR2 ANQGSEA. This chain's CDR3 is CSVEGRDRGLIS.

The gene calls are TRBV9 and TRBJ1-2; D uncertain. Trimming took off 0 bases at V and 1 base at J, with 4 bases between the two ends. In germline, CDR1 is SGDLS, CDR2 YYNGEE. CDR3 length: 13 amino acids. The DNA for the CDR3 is TGTGCCAGCAGCGTAGGAAATAACTATGGCTACACCTTC. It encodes CASSVGNNYGYTF.

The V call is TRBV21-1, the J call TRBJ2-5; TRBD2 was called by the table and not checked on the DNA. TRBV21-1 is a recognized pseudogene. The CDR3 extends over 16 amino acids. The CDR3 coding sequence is TGTGCCAGCAGCAAAAGGGCTAGCGGGAGAGAAGAGACCCAGTACTTC. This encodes CASSKRASGREETQYF.

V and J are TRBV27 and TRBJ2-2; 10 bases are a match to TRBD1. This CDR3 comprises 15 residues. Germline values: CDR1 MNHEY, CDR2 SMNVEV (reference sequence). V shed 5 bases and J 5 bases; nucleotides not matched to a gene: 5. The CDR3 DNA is TGTGCCAGCAGTCCATGGACAGGGGGGACCGGGGAGCTGTTTTTT. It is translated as CASSPWTGGTGELFF.

The CDR3 DNA follows: TGCGCCAGCAGTGCGAATGGTTGGACCCAGCATTTT. Protein product: CASSANGWTQHF. The chain joins TRBV10-2 to TRBJ1-5; the D is unclear. Germline V CDR1 and CDR2: WSHSY, SAAADI. Trimming pared 4 bases from V and 11 bases from J, leaving 12 bases between. This CDR3 spans 12 amino acids.

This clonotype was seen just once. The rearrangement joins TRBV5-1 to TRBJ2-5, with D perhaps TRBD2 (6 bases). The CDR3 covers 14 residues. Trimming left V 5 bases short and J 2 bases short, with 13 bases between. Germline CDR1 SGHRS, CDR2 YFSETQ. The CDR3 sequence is CASRQTGRQETQYF. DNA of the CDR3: TGCGCCAGCAGACAAACCGGGAGACAAGAGACCCAGTACTTC. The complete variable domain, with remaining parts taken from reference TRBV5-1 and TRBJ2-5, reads KAGVTQTPRYLIKTRGQQVTLSCSPISGHRSVSWYQQTPGQGLQFLFEYFSETQRNKGNFPGRFSGRQFSNSRSEMNVSTLELGDSALYLCASRQTGRQETQYFGPGTRLLVL.

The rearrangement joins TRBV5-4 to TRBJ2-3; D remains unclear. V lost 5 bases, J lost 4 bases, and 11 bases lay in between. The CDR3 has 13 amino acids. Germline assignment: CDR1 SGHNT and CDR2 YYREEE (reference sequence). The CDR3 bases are TGTGCCAGCAGACGCACTGGTTCAGATACGCAGTATTTT. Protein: CASRRTGSDTQYF.

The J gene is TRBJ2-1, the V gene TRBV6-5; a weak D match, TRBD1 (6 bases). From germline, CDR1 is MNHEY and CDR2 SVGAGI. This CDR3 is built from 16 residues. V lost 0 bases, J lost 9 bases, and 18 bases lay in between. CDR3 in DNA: TGTGCCAGCAGTTACTCGACACAGGGCCCGATTGGTGAGCAGTTCTTC. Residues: CASSYSTQGPIGEQFF.

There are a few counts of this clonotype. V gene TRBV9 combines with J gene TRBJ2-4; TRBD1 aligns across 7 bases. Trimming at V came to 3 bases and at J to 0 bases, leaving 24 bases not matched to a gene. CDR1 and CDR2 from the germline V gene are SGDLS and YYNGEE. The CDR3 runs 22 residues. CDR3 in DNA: TGTGCCAGCAGCGCGGGGATACAGGGGCGAGGAGGTAGAGCATCAGCCAAAAACATTCAGTACTTC. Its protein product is CASSAGIQGRGGRASAKNIQYF.

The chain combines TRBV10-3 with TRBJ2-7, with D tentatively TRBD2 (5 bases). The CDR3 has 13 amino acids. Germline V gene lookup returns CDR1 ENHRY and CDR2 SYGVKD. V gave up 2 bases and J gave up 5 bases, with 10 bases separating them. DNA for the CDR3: TGTGCCATCAGTGAGGAGGGTGGGCACGAGCAGTACTTC. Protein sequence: CAISEEGGHEQYF.

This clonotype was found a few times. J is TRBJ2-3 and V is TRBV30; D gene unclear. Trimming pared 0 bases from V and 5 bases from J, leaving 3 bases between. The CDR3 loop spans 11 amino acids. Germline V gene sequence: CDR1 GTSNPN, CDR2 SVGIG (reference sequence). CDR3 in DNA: TGTGCCTGGAGTGTTCAAGATACGCAGTATTTT. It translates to CAWSVQDTQYF. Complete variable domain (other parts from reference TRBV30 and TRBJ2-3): SQTIHQWPATLVQPVGSPLSLECTVEGTSNPNLYWYRQAAGRGLQLLFYSVGIGQISSEVPQNLSASRPQDRQFILSSKKLLLSDSGFYLCAWSVQDTQYFGPGTRLTVL.

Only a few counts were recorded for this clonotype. The DNA of the CDR3 is TGTGCCAGCAGTTTGGACAGGGGGGGTTATAGCAATCAGCCCCAGCATTTT. Its protein is CASSLDRGGYSNQPQHF. V usage is TRBV12-3 or TRBV12-4 and J usage is TRBJ1-5; 10 nucleotides agree with TRBD1. The J segment lost 0 bases and the V segment lost 3 bases, leaving 5 bases of the junction unmatched. This CDR3 spans 17 amino acids.

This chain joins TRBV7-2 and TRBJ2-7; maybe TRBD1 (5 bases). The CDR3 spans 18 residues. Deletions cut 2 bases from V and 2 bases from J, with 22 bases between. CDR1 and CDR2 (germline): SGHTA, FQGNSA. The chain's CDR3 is CASSLPEHTVTEAYEQYF. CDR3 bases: TGTGCCAGCAGCTTACCCGAACACACCGTGACAGAAGCCTACGAGCAGTACTTC.

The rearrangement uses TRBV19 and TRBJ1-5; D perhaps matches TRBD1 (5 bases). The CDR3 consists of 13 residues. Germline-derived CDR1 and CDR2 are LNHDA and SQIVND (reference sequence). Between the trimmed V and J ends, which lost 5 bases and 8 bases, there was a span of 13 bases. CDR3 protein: CASSPNRNEPQHF. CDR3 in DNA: TGTGCCAGTAGTCCTAACAGGAATGAGCCCCAGCATTTT.

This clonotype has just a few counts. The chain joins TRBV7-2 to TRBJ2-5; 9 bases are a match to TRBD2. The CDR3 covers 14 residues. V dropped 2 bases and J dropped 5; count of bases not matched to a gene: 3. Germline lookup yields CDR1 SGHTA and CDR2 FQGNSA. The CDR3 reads CASSLNSGGETQYF. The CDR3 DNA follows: TGTGCCAGCAGCTTAAATAGCGGGGGTGAGACCCAGTACTTC.